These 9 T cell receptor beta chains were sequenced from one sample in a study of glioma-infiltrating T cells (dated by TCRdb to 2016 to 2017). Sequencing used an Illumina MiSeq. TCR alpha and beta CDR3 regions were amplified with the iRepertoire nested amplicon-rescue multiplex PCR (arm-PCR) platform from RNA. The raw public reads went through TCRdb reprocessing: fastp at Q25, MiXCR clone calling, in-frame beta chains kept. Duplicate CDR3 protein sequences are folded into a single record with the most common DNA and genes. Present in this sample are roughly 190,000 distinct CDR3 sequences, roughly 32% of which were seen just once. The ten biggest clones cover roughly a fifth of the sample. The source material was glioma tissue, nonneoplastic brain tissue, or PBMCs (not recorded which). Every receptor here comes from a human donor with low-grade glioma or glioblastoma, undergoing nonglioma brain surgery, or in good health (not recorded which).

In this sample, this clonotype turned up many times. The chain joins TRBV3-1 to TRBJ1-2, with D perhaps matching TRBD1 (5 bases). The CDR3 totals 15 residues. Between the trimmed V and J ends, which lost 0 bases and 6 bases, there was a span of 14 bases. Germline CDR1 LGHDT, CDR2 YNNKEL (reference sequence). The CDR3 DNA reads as TGTGCCAGCAGCCAAGATCTTGGCAGGGAAAATGGCTACACCTTC. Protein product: CASSQDLGRENGYTF.

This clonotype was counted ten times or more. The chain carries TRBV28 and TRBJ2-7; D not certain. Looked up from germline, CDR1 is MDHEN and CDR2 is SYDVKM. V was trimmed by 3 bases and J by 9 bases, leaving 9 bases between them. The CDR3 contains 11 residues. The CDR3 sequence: CASSFGPRQYF. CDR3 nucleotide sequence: TGTGCCAGCAGTTTTGGCCCGAGGCAGTACTTC.

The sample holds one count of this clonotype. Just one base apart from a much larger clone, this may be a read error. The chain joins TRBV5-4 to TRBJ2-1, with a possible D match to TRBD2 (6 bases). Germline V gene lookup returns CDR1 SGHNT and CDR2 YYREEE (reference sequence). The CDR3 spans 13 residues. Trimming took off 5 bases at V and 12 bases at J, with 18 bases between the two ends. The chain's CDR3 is CASSSALRRGQFF. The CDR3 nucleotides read TGTGCCAGCAGTTCTGCCCTGCGGAGGGGGCAGTTCTTC.

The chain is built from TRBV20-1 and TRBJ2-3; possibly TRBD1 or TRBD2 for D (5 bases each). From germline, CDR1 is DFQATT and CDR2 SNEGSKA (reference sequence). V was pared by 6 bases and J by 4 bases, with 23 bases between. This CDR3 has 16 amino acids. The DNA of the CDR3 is TGCAGTGCCAGCAGTTCGCCCGGGACGTACCCAGATACGCAGTATTTT. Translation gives CSASSSPGTYPDTQYF.

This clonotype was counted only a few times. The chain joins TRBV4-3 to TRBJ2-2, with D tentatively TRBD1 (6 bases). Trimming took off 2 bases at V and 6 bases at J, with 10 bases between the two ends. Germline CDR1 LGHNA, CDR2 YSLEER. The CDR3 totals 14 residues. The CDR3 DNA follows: TGCGCCAGCAGCCAAATGTGGGGGCCCGGGGAGCTGTTTTTT. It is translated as CASSQMWGPGELFF.

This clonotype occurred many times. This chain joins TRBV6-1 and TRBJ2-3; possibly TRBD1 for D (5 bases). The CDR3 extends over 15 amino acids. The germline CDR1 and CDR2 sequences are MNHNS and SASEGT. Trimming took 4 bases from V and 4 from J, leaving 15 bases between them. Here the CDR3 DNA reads TGTGCCAGCAGTGCCACTTATCTCAGGGCAGATACGCAGTATTTT. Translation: CASSATYLRADTQYF.

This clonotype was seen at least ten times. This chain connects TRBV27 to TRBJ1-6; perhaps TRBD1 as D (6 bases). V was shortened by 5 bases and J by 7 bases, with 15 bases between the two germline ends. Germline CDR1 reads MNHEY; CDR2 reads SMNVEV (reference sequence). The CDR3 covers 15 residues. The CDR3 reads CASSPFTGQNSPLHF. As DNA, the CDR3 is TGTGCCAGCAGTCCCTTTACAGGGCAGAATTCACCCCTCCACTTT.

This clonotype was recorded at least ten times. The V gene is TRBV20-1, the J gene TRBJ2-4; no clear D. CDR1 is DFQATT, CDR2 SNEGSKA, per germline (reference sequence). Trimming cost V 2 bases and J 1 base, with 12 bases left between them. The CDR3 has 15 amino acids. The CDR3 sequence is CSARSQRWAKNIQYF. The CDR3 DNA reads TGCAGTGCTAGATCTCAAAGGTGGGCCAAAAACATTCAGTACTTC.

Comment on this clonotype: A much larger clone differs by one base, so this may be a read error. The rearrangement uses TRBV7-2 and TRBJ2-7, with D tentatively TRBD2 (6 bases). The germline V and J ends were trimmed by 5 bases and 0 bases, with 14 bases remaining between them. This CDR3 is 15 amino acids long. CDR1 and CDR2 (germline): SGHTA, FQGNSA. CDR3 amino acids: CASSPTSWSSYEQYF. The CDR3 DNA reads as TGTGCCAGCAGCCCAACTAGCTGGAGCTCCTACGAGCAGTACTTC.